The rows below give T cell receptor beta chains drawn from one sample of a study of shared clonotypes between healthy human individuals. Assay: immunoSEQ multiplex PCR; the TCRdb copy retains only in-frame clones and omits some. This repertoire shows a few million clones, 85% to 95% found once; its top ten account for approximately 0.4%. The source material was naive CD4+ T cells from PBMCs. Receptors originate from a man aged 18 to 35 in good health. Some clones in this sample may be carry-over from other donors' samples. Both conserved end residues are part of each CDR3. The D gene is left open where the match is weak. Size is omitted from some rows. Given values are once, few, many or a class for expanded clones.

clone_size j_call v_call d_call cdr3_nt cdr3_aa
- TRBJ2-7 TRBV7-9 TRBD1 TGTGCCAGCAGCTTAGTAGTGGGGGACAGGGCCCCTTACGAGCAGTACTTC CASSLVVGDRAPYEQYF
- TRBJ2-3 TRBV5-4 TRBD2 TGTGCCAGCAGCTTGGGCGGTAGCGGGGGCACAGATACGCAGTATTTT CASSLGGSGGTDTQYF
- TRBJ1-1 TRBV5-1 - TGCGCCAGCAGCTTGCAGGGGTCGGGTACTGAAGCTTTCTTT CASSLQGSGTEAFF
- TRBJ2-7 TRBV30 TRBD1 TGTGCCTGGAGTTTGACAGGGGGCGAGCAGTACTTC CAWSLTGGEQYF
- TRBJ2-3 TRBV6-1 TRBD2 TGTGCCAGCAGGGGCACTAGCGGGGATACGCAGTATTTT CASRGTSGDTQYF
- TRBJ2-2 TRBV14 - TGTGCCAGCAGCCAAGATGGGCCCCCCAGGGAGCTGTTTTTT CASSQDGPPRELFF
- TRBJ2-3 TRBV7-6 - TGTGCCAGCAGCTTAATGAGGGGCACTGATACGCAGTATTTT CASSLMRGTDTQYF
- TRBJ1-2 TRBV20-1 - TGCAGTGCTATTACAGTCGTCGGCTACACCTTC CSAITVVGYTF
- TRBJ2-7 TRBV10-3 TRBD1 TGTGCCATCAGTGAGTGGACAGGACAGAGCTCCTACGAGCAGTACTTC CAISEWTGQSSYEQYF
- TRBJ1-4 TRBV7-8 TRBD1 TGTGCCAGCGGAATTCCGGGACAGGGAGATGAAAAACTGTTTTTT CASGIPGQGDEKLFF
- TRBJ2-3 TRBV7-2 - TGTGCCAGCAGCTTAGTAGGGAGCACAGATACGCAGTATTTT CASSLVGSTDTQYF
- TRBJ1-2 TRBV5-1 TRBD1 TGCGCCAGCAGCGGAACCGGGACAGGGGGGTTTGGCTACACCTTC CASSGTGTGGFGYTF
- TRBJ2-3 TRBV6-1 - TGTGCCAGCAGTGAAGCTTTAGCGGAAATCACTAGCACAGATACGCAGTATTTT CASSEALAEITSTDTQYF
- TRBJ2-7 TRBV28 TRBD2 TGTGCCAGCAGTCCTCGGGGTAGCGGGACATACGAGCAGTACTTC CASSPRGSGTYEQYF
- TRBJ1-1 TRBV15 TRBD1 TGTGCCACCAGCAGAGCACTGACAGGGTCAAACACTGAAGCTTTCTTT CATSRALTGSNTEAFF
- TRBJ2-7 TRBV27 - TGTGCCAGCAGCCTAACCCCAGGGAGGGGGCACGAGCAGTACTTC CASSLTPGRGHEQYF
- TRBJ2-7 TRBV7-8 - TGTGCCAGCAGCTCGTCCAGCGGGTCCCTCTACGAGCAGTACTTC CASSSSSGSLYEQYF
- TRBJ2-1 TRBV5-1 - TGCGCCAGCAGCCCGGACTACTCGGATGAGCAGTTCTTC CASSPDYSDEQFF
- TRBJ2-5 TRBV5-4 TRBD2 TGTGCCAGCAGCTTGGAGGCTAGCGGGAGGGCCGGGGAGACCCAGTACTTC CASSLEASGRAGETQYF
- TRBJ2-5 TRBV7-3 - TGTGCCAGCAGCCGAAAAGGGGGCCAAGAGACCCAGTACTTC CASSRKGGQETQYF
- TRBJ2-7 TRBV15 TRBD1 TGTGCCACCAGCAGAGATCTGCCGGGACAGGGGCTTCAGCAGTACTTC CATSRDLPGQGLQQYF
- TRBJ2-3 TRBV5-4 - TGTGCCAGCAGCCCCCGGGACAGCACAGATACGCAGTATTTT CASSPRDSTDTQYF
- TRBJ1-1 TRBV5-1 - TGCGCCAGCAGCTTGACAGCGATGAACACTGAAGCTTTCTTT CASSLTAMNTEAFF
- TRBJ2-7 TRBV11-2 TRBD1 TGTGCCAGCAGCCCGCTCCGGGACAGCTACGAGCAGTACTTC CASSPLRDSYEQYF
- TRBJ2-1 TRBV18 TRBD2 TGTGCCAGCTCACCCTTGATTAGCGGGAGTGAAGAGCAGTTCTTC CASSPLISGSEEQFF
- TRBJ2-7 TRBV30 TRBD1 TGTGCCTGGAACCCGGGACAGACCTACGAGCAGTACTTC CAWNPGQTYEQYF
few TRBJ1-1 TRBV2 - TGTGCCAGCAGTGTGCGGACGGAGAACACTGAAGCTTTCTTT CASSVRTENTEAFF
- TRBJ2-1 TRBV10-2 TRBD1 TGCGCCAGCAGTTCTTGGGATTCGGGACAGGGTTATCAAGAGCAGTTCTTC CASSSWDSGQGYQEQFF
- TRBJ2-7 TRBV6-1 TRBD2 TGTGCCAGCAGCTTCGGGGGGAGAGGGTCCTACGAGCAGTACTTC CASSFGGRGSYEQYF
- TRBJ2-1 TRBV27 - TGTGCCAGCAGTTTATTACGGGACCACAATGAGCAGTTCTTC CASSLLRDHNEQFF
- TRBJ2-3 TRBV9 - TGTGCCAGCAGCGATACTTCTAGCACAGATACGCAGTATTTT CASSDTSSTDTQYF
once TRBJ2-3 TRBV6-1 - TGTGCCAGCAGGGGGGGTTTATACACAGATACGCAGTATTTT CASRGGLYTDTQYF
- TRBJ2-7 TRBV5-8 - TGTGCCAGCGGGTGGGGAACTAGCGAGCAGTACTTC CASGWGTSEQYF
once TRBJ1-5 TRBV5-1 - TGCGCCAGCAGCTTGGAGGGATCTCAGCCCCAGCATTTT CASSLEGSQPQHF
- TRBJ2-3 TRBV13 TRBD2 TGTGCCAGCAGCTTCGGACTAGCGGGAACAGATACGCAGTATTTT CASSFGLAGTDTQYF
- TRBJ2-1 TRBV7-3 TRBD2 TGTGCCAGCAGCCCACAAGCTAGCGGGACGTACAATGAGCAGTTCTTC CASSPQASGTYNEQFF
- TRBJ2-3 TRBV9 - TGTGCCAGCAGCGTTCTATCTAGCAACACAGATACGCAGTATTTT CASSVLSSNTDTQYF
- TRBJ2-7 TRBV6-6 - TGTGCCAGCAGTCAAGGGTGGGACGAGCAGTACTTC CASSQGWDEQYF
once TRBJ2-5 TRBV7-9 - TGTGCCAGCAGCCCGACGGTGGGGAAGGGGGAGACCCAGTACTTC CASSPTVGKGETQYF
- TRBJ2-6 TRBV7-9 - TGTGCCACCCAGGGAGCTGGGGCCAACGTCCTGACTTTC CATQGAGANVLTF
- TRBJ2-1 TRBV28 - TGTGCCAGCAGCCGGGAACCCTACAATGAGCAGTTCTTC CASSREPYNEQFF